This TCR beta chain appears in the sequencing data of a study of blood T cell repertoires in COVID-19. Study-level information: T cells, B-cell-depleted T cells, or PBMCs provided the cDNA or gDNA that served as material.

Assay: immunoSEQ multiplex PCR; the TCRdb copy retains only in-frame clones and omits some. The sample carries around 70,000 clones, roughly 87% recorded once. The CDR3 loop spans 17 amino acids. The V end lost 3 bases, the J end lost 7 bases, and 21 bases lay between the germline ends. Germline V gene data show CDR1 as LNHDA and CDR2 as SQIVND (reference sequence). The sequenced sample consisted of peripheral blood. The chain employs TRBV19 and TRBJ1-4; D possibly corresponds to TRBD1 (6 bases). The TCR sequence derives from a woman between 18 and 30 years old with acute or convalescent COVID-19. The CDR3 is CASSMIYGQGFGEKLFF. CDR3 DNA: TGTGCCAGTAGTATGATTTACGGGCAGGGGTTCGGTGAAAAACTGTTTTTT.